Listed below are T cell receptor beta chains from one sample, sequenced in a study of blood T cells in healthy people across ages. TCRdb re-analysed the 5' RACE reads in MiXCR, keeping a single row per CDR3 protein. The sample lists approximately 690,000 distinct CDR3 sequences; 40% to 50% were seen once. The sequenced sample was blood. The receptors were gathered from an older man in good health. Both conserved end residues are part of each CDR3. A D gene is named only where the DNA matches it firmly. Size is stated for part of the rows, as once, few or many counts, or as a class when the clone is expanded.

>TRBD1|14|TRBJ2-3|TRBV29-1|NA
CSVDRQGGSDTQYF
TGCAGCGTAGATAGACAGGGGGGCTCAGATACGCAGTATTTT
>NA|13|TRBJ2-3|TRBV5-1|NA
CASSLAERNTQYF
TGCGCCAGCAGCTTGGCCGAGAGGAATACGCAGTATTTT
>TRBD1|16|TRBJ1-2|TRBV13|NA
CASSSGTGPANYGYTF
TGTGCCAGCAGCTCCGGGACAGGGCCCGCTAACTATGGCTACACCTTC
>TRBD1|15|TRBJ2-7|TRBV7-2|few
CASSSSRDRVHEQYF
TGTGCCAGCAGCTCGTCCCGGGACAGGGTACACGAGCAGTACTTC
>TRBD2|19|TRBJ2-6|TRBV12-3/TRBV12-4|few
CASRGLAGGRGAGANVLTF
TGTGCCAGCAGGGGACTAGCGGGGGGTAGAGGAGCTGGGGCCAACGTCCTGACTTTC
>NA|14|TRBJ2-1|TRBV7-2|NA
CASSPSRRLNEQFF
TGTGCCAGCAGCCCATCCCGCAGACTCAATGAGCAGTTCTTC
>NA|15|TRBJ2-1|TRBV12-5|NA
CASGLWGRGRNEQFF
TGTGCTAGTGGTTTGTGGGGGCGCGGTCGGAATGAGCAGTTCTTC
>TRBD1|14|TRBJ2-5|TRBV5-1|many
CASSLGTAQETQYF
TGTGCCAGCAGCTTAGGGACAGCCCAAGAGACCCAGTACTTC
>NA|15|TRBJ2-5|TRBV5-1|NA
CASSLVPGRSETQYF
TGCGCCAGCAGCTTGGTACCAGGCAGAAGCGAGACCCAGTACTTC
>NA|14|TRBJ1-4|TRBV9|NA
CASSVGGVDEKLFF
TGTGCCAGCAGCGTAGGGGGGGTGGATGAAAAACTGTTTTTT
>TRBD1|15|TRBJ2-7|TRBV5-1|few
CASSLAGQGLYEQYF
TGCGCCAGCAGCTTGGCGGGACAGGGCTTGTACGAGCAGTACTTC
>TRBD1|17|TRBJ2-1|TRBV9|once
CASSVFRGQTSRNEQFF
TGTGCCAGCAGCGTATTCAGGGGGCAAACTTCGAGGAATGAGCAGTTCTTC
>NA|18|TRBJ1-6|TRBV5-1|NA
CASSLTGPLSSYNSPLHF
TGCGCCAGCAGCTTGACAGGGCCCCTCAGCTCCTATAATTCACCCCTCCACTTT
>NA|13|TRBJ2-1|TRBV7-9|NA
CASSLSEVYEQFF
TGTGCCAGCAGCTTATCGGAAGTCTATGAGCAGTTCTTC
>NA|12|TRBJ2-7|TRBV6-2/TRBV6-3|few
CASSDNPDEQYF
TGTGCCAGCAGTGACAACCCCGACGAGCAGTACTTC
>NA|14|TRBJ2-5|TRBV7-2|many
CASSLGPVQETQYF
TGTGCCAGCAGCTTAGGGCCAGTACAAGAGACCCAGTACTTC
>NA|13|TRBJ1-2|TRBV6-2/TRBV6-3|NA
CASSYLRESGHTF
TGTGCCAGCAGTTATCTACGGGAATCCGGCCACACCTTC
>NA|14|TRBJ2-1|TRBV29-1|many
CSVEAPSGWDEQFF
TGCAGCGTTGAGGCCCCGTCAGGATGGGATGAGCAGTTCTTC
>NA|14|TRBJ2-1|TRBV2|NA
CACAGVGLLYEQFF
TGTGCCTGCGCAGGGGTAGGGTTACTTTATGAGCAGTTCTTC
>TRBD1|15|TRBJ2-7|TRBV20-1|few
CSASNSGGPSYEQYF
TGCAGTGCTAGTAATTCAGGGGGCCCCTCCTACGAGCAGTACTTC
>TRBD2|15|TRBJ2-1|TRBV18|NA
CASSPLAGSLNEQFF
TGTGCCAGCTCACCTCTAGCGGGTTCTCTTAATGAGCAGTTCTTC
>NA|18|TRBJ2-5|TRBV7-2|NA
CASSLVGGGNGYGETQYF
TGTGCCAGCAGCTTAGTAGGAGGGGGGAACGGGTATGGAGAGACCCAGTACTTC
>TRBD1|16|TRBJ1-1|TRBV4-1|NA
CASSLGQASRRTEAFF
TGCGCCAGCAGCTTGGGACAGGCCTCGCGGCGGACTGAAGCTTTCTTT
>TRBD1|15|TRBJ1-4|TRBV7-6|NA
CASSPTGTGAEKLFF
TGTGCCAGCAGCCCAACCGGGACAGGGGCGGAAAAACTGTTTTTT
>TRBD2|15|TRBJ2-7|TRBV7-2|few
CASSLVASGRGEQYF
TGTGCCAGCAGCTTAGTTGCTAGCGGGAGAGGCGAGCAGTACTTC
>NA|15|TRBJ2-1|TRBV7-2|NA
CASSLVVSSSNEQFF
TGTGCCAGCAGCTTAGTGGTATCCAGCAGCAATGAGCAGTTCTTC
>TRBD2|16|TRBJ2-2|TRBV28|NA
CASSLWTSGKAGELFF
TGTGCCAGCAGTTTATGGACTAGCGGGAAGGCCGGGGAGCTGTTTTTT
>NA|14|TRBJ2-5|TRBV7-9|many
CASSFYPSQETQYF
TGTGCCAGCAGCTTTTATCCCAGCCAAGAGACCCAGTACTTC
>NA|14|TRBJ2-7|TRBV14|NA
CASSQDLVPPNLYF
TGTGCCAGCAGCCAAGATCTAGTACCGCCTAATCTGTACTTC
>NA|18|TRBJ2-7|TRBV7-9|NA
CASSLEERVIYQNYEQYF
TGTGCCAGCAGCTTAGAGGAGAGGGTTATCTACCAAAACTACGAGCAGTACTTC
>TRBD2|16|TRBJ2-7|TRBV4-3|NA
CASSQDRQRGSYEQYF
TGCGCCAGCAGCCAAGATCGACAGCGGGGCTCCTACGAGCAGTACTTC
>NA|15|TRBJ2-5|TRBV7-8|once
CAGSLARRRQETQYF
TGTGCCGGCAGCTTAGCTCGGCGGAGGCAAGAGACCCAGTACTTC
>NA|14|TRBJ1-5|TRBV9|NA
CASSVGDSNQPQHF
TGTGCCAGCAGCGTAGGTGACAGCAATCAGCCCCAGCATTTT
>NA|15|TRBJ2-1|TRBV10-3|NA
CAISESIGAPNEQFF
TGTGCCATCAGTGAGTCGATCGGAGCGCCCAATGAGCAGTTCTTC
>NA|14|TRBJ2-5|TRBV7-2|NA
CASSRGTGEETQYF
TGTGCCAGCAGCCGAGGGACGGGAGAAGAGACCCAGTACTTC
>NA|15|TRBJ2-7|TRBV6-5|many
CASKLGSTGSYEQYF
TGTGCCAGCAAACTAGGGAGTACGGGTTCCTACGAGCAGTACTTC
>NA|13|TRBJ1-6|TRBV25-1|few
CASATGLDSPLHF
TGTGCCAGCGCAACAGGGTTGGATTCACCCCTCCACTTT
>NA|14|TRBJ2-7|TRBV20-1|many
CSAPSARGTNEQYF
TGCAGTGCCCCGAGTGCTCGGGGAACAAACGAGCAGTACTTC
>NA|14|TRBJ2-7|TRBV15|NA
CATSRDLATDEQYF
TGTGCCACCAGCAGAGATTTGGCGACGGACGAGCAGTACTTC
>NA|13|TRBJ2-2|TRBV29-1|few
CSVEPASTGELFF
TGCAGCGTTGAGCCGGCCTCCACCGGGGAGCTGTTTTTT
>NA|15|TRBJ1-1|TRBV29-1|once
CSVDAGETANTEAFF
TGCAGCGTTGATGCGGGGGAAACAGCTAACACTGAAGCTTTCTTT